This TCR beta chain is from a study of blood T cells in healthy people across ages. Germline V CDR1 and CDR2: SNHLY, FYNNEI. V lost 7 bases and J lost 1, with 13 bases in between. The CDR3 is 15 amino acids. The extraction recovered at least 5.5 micrograms of total RNA per sample. Combining a sample-barcoded 5' primer with a J-beta primer mix, a second PCR ran for 7 to 11 cycles. TCRdb redid the calling of the 5' RACE reads with MiXCR, one entry per CDR3 protein. The table records approximately 1,700,000 distinct CDR3 sequences, more than 35% of them present only once. This receptor was taken from a human donor in good health. The chain carries TRBV2 and TRBJ2-2, with D maybe TRBD1 (5 bases). Sequencing was carried out using blood. The CDR3 DNA reads TGTGCCAGCAATAAGGGGCAGGGGAACACCGGGGAGCTGTTTTTT. Protein product: CASNKGQGNTGELFF.